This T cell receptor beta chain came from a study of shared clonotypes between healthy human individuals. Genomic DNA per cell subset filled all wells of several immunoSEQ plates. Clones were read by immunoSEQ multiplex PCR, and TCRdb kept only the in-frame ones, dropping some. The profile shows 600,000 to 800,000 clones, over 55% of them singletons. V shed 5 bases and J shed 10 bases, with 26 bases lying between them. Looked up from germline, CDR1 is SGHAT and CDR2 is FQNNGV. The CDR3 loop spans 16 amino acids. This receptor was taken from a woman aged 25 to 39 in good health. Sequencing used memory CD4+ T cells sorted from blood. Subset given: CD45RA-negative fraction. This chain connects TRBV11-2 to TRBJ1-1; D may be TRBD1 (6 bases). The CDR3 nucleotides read TGTGCCAGCAGCCTTGCCGCCAGGGGAGGCCGTTCGGGAGCTTTCTTT. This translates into CASSLAARGGRSGAFF.